This T cell receptor beta chain was identified during a study of T-cell reconstitution after alpha-beta-depleted transplantation in children. Trimming took 5 bases from V and 1 from J; bases not matched to a gene: 12. This CDR3 is built from 17 residues. Library preparation (for TCRbeta) was performed with unique molecular identifiers. TCRdb used MiXCR to reprocess the PCR reads, holding one entry per CDR3 protein. The sample yields some 530,000 distinct CDR3 sequences, roughly an eighth seen once. The receptor comes from a human donor who donated a stem cell graft to a child with combined immunodeficiency. The sample consisted of PBMCs from the stem cell graft donor, taken from the stem cell graft. The chain joins TRBV12-3 or TRBV12-4 to TRBJ2-3; 7 positions agree with TRBD2. CDR3 nucleotide sequence: TGTGCCAGCAGTCCCGTACTTCGCAGCGGGGGCACAGATACGCAGTATTTT. It codes for CASSPVLRSGGTDTQYF.